These 2 T cell receptor beta chains came from one sample sequenced in a study of pediatric ulcerative colitis. Sequencing was performed with immunoSEQ multiplex PCR; in TCRdb, only in-frame clones are kept and a portion is missing. The sample lists about 60,000 clones; over 80% were seen once. The specimen sequenced was blood. These TCRs come from a boy aged 5-17 years who was a control in a study of pediatric ulcerative colitis.

This clone has only a few counts. The chain couples TRBV6-1 to TRBJ1-3, with 7 bases identical to TRBD1. Germline V gene lookup returns CDR1 MNHNS and CDR2 SASEGT. With 8 bases clipped from V and 4 bases from J, the junction kept 5 bases outside the gene matches. The CDR3 runs to 13 residues. CDR3 sequence: CASGDSPGNTIYF. The CDR3 bases are TGTGCCAGCGGGGACAGTCCGGGAAACACCATATATTTT.

The chain joins TRBV9 to TRBJ2-7, with TRBD2 as a possible D gene (5 bases). CDR3 length equals 15 residues. Germline V gene sequence: CDR1 SGDLS, CDR2 YYNGEE. V was clipped by 0 bases and J by 6 bases, with 16 bases between them. CDR3 bases: TGTGCCAGCAGCGTAGGGCTTCTCGAGGGCGGCGAGCAGTACTTC. Residues: CASSVGLLEGGEQYF.